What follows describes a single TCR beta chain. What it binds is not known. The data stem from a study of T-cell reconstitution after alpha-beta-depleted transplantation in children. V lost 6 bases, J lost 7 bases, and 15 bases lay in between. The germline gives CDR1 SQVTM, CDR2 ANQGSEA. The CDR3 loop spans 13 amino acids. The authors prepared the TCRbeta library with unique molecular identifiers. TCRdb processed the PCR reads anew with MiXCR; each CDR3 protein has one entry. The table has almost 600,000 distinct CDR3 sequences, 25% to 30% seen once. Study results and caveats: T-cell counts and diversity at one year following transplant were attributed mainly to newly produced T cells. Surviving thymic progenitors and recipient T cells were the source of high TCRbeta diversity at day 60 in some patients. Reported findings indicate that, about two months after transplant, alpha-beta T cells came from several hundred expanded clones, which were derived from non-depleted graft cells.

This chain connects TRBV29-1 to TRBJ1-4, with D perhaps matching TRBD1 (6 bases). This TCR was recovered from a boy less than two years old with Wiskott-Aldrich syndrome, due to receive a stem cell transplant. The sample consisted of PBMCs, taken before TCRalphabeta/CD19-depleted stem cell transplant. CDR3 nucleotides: TGCAGCGTGCGCTTGACAGGAATTGAAAAACTGTTTTTT. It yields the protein CSVRLTGIEKLFF.